This passage covers 15 T cell receptor beta chains from one sample sequenced in a study of T cell responses to AZD1222 COVID-19 vaccine. This table comes from immunoSEQ multiplex PCR, and its TCRdb copy is limited to in-frame clones, with some not included. The table lists 130,000 or so clones, over 90% of them singletons. This material consisted of peripheral blood, taken on day 0 of AZD1222 vaccination. The receptors were sampled from an adult in good health.

The gene calls are TRBV18 and TRBJ1-5; 8 bases fit TRBD1. V dropped 3 bases and J dropped 0; count of bases not matched to a gene: 10. In germline, CDR1 is KGHSH, CDR2 LQKENI. The length of the CDR3 is 18 residues. The chain's CDR3 is CASSPQSTGDHSNQPQHF. The CDR3 nucleotides are TGTGCCAGCTCACCCCAGTCGACAGGGGATCATAGCAATCAGCCCCAGCATTTT.

The gene calls are TRBV6-2 or TRBV6-3 and TRBJ2-3, with no clear D. Trimming took off 3 bases at V and 4 bases at J, with 8 bases between the two ends. From germline, CDR1 is MNHEY and CDR2 SVGEGT. The length of the CDR3 is 13 residues. This CDR3 is CASSYSSSDTQYF. CDR3 coding DNA: TGTGCCAGCAGTTATTCCAGCTCAGATACGCAGTATTTT.

The J gene is TRBJ1-1, the V gene TRBV15; D remains unclear. CDR3 size: 15 residues. Germline CDR1 reads LNHNV; CDR2 reads YYDKDF (reference sequence). The V end was cut by 1 base, the J end by 5 bases, with 14 bases between. CDR3 region: CATSRVYTLGTEAFF. CDR3 nucleotide sequence: TGTGCCACCAGCAGAGTCTACACTTTGGGGACTGAAGCTTTCTTT.

The J gene is TRBJ2-3, the V gene TRBV10-3; D call uncertain. CDR1 is ENHRY and CDR2 is SYGVKD in the germline V gene. Trimming removed 7 bases from V and 3 bases from J, with 11 bases in between. The CDR3 sequence is 13 residues long. For the CDR3, the DNA is TGTGCCATCACCTCGGGTAATACAGATACGCAGTATTTT. It is translated as CAITSGNTDTQYF.

The table lists this clone with a count of one. V gene TRBV24-1 combines with J gene TRBJ1-6, with D maybe TRBD1 (6 bases). The CDR3 extends over 15 amino acids. Trimming took 7 bases from V and 5 from J, leaving 14 bases between them. Germline V gene data show CDR1 as KGHDR and CDR2 as SFDVKD. The CDR3 sequence is CATSPRTVDNSPLHF. The CDR3 DNA is TGTGCCACCAGCCCACGGACAGTAGATAATTCACCCCTCCACTTT.

V is TRBV6-1 and J is TRBJ2-1; no reliable D call. This CDR3 contains 16 residues. The V and J ends lost 2 bases and 0 bases respectively, with 11 bases between them. CDR1 is MNHNS, CDR2 SASEGT, per germline. The CDR3 DNA is TGTGCCAGCAGTGAATTCTCCTCGGGCTCCTACAATGAGCAGTTCTTC. It is translated as CASSEFSSGSYNEQFF.

The chain joins TRBV28 to TRBJ2-1; no reliable D call. Deletions cut 4 bases from V and 2 bases from J, with 12 bases between. CDR1 MDHEN and CDR2 SYDVKM come from the germline V gene. The CDR3 covers 15 residues. The CDR3 region has the DNA TGTGCCAGCAGTTCCCCCCGGGTTACCTACAATGAGCAGTTCTTC. Its protein is CASSSPRVTYNEQFF. The whole variable domain, remainder taken from reference TRBV28 and TRBJ2-1, is DVKVTQSSRYLVKRTGEKVFLECVQDMDHENMFWYRQDPGLGLRLIYFSYDVKMKEKGDIPEGYSVSREKKERFSLILESASTNQTSMYLCASSSPRVTYNEQFFGPGTRLTVL.

The J gene is TRBJ1-2, the V gene TRBV18, with TRBD1 identical over 7 bases. V was pared by 3 bases and J by 4 bases, with 8 bases of the junction left unmatched. Germline lookup yields CDR1 KGHSH and CDR2 LQKENI. The CDR3 is 15 amino acids. The CDR3 region is CASSPTGVTFYGYTF. CDR3 DNA: TGTGCCAGCTCACCCACAGGGGTAACTTTCTATGGCTACACCTTC.

This clone was seen once. This rearrangement joins TRBV4-1 to TRBJ1-1; 7 nucleotides agree with TRBD1. The ends lost 1 base at V and 9 bases at J; junction bases unmatched: 11. The CDR3 spans 15 residues. Germline V CDR1 and CDR2: MGHRA, YSYEKL. The CDR3 spells CASSQVKERGRQAFF. In nucleotides, the CDR3 is TGCGCCAGCAGCCAAGTGAAAGAGAGGGGGCGCCAAGCTTTCTTT.

V is TRBV27 and J is TRBJ2-1; D call uncertain. Germline V gene data show CDR1 as MNHEY and CDR2 as SMNVEV (reference sequence). This CDR3 comprises 15 residues. V lost 1 base and J lost 4, with 11 bases in between. CDR3 sequence reads: CASSLFPPGYNEQFF. CDR3 nucleotide sequence: TGTGCCAGCAGTTTATTCCCCCCGGGTTACAATGAGCAGTTCTTC.

This clone was found once. This chain connects TRBV12-3 or TRBV12-4 to TRBJ2-7, with no clear D. Trimming pared 3 bases from V and 4 bases from J, leaving 4 bases between. This CDR3 comprises 11 residues. CDR3 protein: CASSFGYEQYF. In DNA form, the CDR3 reads TGTGCCAGCAGTTTCGGATACGAGCAGTACTTC.

The V and J genes are TRBV29-1 and TRBJ1-1, with 8 bases that match TRBD1. The CDR3 runs 13 residues. Germline assignment: CDR1 SQVTM and CDR2 ANQGSEA. With 7 bases clipped from V and 6 bases from J, the junction kept 10 bases outside the gene matches. CDR3 coding DNA: TGCAGCGGGGGGATTTCACAGGGGGCTGAAGCTTTCTTT. It translates to CSGGISQGAEAFF.

The chain links TRBV11-2 to TRBJ2-3; perhaps TRBD2 as D (7 bases). CDR3 length equals 14 residues. CDR1 and CDR2 (germline): SGHAT, FQNNGV. Trimming stripped 3 bases from V and 1 base from J, with 8 bases between. The CDR3 sequence: CASSLGGRTDTQYF. As DNA, the CDR3 is TGTGCCAGCAGCTTGGGGGGGCGCACAGATACGCAGTATTTT.

The rearrangement joins TRBV7-9 to TRBJ2-1; D possibly corresponds to TRBD1 (6 bases). CDR3 length: 14 residues. V was clipped by 7 bases and J by 12 bases, with 22 bases between them. From germline, CDR1 is SEHNR and CDR2 FQNEAQ (reference sequence). CDR3 residues: CASTLGAFIEAQFF. The CDR3 region has the DNA TGTGCCAGCACCCTGGGGGCGTTTATTGAAGCGCAGTTCTTC.

This rearrangement joins TRBV6-5 to TRBJ1-5; 9 bases fit TRBD1. Germline lookup yields CDR1 MNHEY and CDR2 SVGAGI. This CDR3 is 13 amino acids long. The trim removed 7 bases at V and 5 bases at J, leaving 3 bases unmatched. CDR3 nucleotide sequence: TGTGCCAGCACGAGACAGGGGGATCAGCCCCAGCATTTT. Translation gives CASTRQGDQPQHF.